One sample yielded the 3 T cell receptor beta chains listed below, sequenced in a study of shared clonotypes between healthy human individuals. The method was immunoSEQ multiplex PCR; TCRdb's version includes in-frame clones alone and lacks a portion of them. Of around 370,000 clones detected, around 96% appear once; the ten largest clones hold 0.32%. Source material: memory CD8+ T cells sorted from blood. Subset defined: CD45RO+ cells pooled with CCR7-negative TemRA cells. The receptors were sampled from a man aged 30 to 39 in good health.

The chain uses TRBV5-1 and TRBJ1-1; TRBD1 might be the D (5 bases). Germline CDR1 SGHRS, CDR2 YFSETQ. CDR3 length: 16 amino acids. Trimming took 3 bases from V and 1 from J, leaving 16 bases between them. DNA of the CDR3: TGCGCCAGCAGCTCCGTCGTAGGGAGGGGGAACACTGAAGCTTTCTTT. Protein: CASSSVVGRGNTEAFF.

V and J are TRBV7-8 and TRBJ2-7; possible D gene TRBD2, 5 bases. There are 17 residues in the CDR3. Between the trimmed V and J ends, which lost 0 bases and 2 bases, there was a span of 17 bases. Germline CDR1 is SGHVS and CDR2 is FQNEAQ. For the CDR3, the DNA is TGTGCCAGCAGCTTAGCGTTCAAACTAGTACCCCCCTACGAGCAGTACTTC. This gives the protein CASSLAFKLVPPYEQYF.

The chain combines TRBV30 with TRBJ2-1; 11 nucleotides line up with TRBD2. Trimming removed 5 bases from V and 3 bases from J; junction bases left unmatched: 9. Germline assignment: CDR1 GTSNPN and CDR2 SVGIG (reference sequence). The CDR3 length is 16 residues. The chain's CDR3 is CAWYLLAGVSYNEQFF. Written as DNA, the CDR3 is TGTGCCTGGTACTTACTAGCGGGAGTAAGCTACAATGAGCAGTTCTTC.